This T cell receptor (beta chain) derives from a study of blood T cell repertoires in COVID-19. TCRdb's table, derived via immunoSEQ multiplex PCR, lists solely in-frame clones and lacks some. This table holds some 71,000 clones, around 89% found once. CDR1 ENHRY and CDR2 SYGVKD come from the germline V gene. The CDR3 has 14 residues. The V end lost 2 bases, the J end lost 10 bases, and 12 bases lay between the germline ends. The V call is TRBV10-3, the J call TRBJ1-6, with a tentative D call TRBD1 (5 bases). Sequenced: peripheral blood. The source of this sequence is a man aged 50-59 years with acute or convalescent COVID-19. CDR3 in amino acids: CAISETREGSPLHF. The CDR3 DNA sequence: TGTGCCATCAGTGAGACCAGGGAAGGGTCACCCCTCCACTTT.